The subject of this entry is one TCR beta chain. What it recognizes is unknown. Per germline, CDR1 MNHEY and CDR2 SVGAGI. This CDR3 is built from 13 residues. TCRdb reprocessed the 5' RACE reads and reports one entry per CDR3 protein, with no DNA. The sample data list under 150,000 distinct CDR3 sequences. This entry comes from a study of monozygotic twins with inflammatory bowel disease. Study-level results: Inverse Simpson values showed less TCRbeta diversity in IBD patients than in their healthy co-twins.

The sequence came from a human donor with ulcerative colitis or Crohn's disease, or a healthy co-twin of an affected twin (not recorded which). Material: blood. The chain uses TRBV6-5 and TRBJ2-4; TCRdb names TRBD1, which stays unverified in the absence of DNA. CDR3 amino acids: CASSNRGGNIQYF.